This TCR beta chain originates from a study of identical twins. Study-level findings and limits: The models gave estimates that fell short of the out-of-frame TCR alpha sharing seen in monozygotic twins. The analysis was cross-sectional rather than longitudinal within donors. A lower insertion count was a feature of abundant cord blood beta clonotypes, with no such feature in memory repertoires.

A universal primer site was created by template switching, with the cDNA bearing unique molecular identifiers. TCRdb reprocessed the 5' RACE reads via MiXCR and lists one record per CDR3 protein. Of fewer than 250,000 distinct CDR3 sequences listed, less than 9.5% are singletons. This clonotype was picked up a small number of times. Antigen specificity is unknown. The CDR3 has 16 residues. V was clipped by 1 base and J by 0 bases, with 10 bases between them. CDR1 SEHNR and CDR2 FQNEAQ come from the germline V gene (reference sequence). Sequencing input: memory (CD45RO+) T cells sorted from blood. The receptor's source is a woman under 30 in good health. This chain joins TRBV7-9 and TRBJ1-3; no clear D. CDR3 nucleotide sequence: TGTGCCAGCAGCTTAGGTTCCCGATCCTCTGGAAACACCATATATTTT. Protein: CASSLGSRSSGNTIYF.